This T cell receptor beta chain was found in a study of cytomegalovirus exposure and HLA in healthy donors. Overall study findings and caveats: About 87% or about 30% of the time was how often most TCR beta V segments were productive, according to an earlier analysis.

Both 60 Vbeta primers and 13 Jbeta primers went into the PCR. TCRdb keeps only in-frame clones here, not all; method: immunoSEQ multiplex PCR. The top ten clones hold approximately 0.55% of a sample with 150,000 to 200,000 clones, roughly 87% of them seen once. The CDR3 runs 16 residues. CDR1 is MNHEY and CDR2 is SMNVEV in the germline V gene (reference sequence). V was clipped by 0 bases and J by 5 bases, with 14 bases between them. As concerns this clone: Its antigen is not known.

The specimen sequenced was PBMCs. V gene TRBV27 combines with J gene TRBJ2-1, with a weak D call TRBD2 (5 bases). The clonotype originates from a woman aged 45-59 years in good health and CMV-seronegative. CDR3 bases: TGTGCCAGCAGTTTATCCCCGGGGAAATTAAACAATGAGCAGTTCTTC. Translating gives CASSLSPGKLNNEQFF.